The sequence of this T cell receptor (beta chain) was determined in a study of shared clonotypes between healthy human individuals. Overall study context: The donors, a couple of women and a few men, were aged 18 to 49. Broader study findings: Since donors were few, the genetic and exposure-history diversity represented was limited.

For this clone: Its matching antigen is unknown.

Some clones are missing from TCRdb's copy, which holds only in-frame ones; the method was immunoSEQ multiplex PCR. The data hold roughly 2.4 million clones, with approximately 95% observed a single time. The source material was naive CD4+ T cells sorted from blood. Subset defined: CD45RA+ positively selected. This sequence originates from a man in his late teens or twenties in good health.

The DNA for the CDR3 is TGTGCCAGCAGCTTGGGCCCGGGACAGGGGGACACCGGGGAGCTGTTTTTT. Translation gives CASSLGPGQGDTGELFF. V and J are TRBV5-5 and TRBJ2-2, with 11 bases identical to TRBD1. This CDR3 contains 17 residues. The germline V gene encodes CDR1 SGHKS and CDR2 YYEKEE (reference sequence). The V gene end was trimmed by 0 bases and the J gene end by 3 bases; junction bases not matched to a gene: 4.